These T cell receptor beta chains were read from a single sample in a study of CD8 T cells in ankylosing spondylitis. TCRdb reprocessed the 5' RACE reads via MiXCR and lists one record per CDR3 protein. The sample records about 440,000 distinct CDR3 sequences, about a sixth being singletons. Input material: blood, either unsorted or a sorted T cell fraction (not recorded which). The receptors were sampled from a male donor with ankylosing spondylitis. Both conserved end residues are part of each CDR3. The D gene is left open where the match is weak. Clone size appears in some rows only: once, few, many, or a class for an expanded clone.

CDR3 DNA | CDR3 protein | J gene | CDR3 length | V gene | clone size | D gene
TGTGCCAGCAGGGAACTAGCGGGGTTATGGGATACGCAGTATTTT | CASRELAGLWDTQYF | TRBJ2-3 | 15 | TRBV7-2 | few | TRBD2
TGTGCCAGCAGCCAAGGAGGGACTAGCGGCTATACGCAGTATTTT | CASSQGGTSGYTQYF | TRBJ2-3 | 15 | TRBV4-2 | NA | TRBD2
TGTGCCAGCAATCTAGGGACAGGCGGCTACGAGCAGTACTTC | CASNLGTGGYEQYF | TRBJ2-7 | 14 | TRBV6-1 | NA | TRBD1
TGTGCCAGCAGTTTCCCAGGCCTGAATCAGCCCCAGCATTTT | CASSFPGLNQPQHF | TRBJ1-5 | 14 | TRBV12-3/TRBV12-4 | few | NA
TGTGCCAGCAGCCAAGTCACCGGGGAGCTGTTTTTT | CASSQVTGELFF | TRBJ2-2 | 12 | TRBV3-1 | NA | NA
TGTGCCAGCAGCGACTTAGCGGGGGGCCTCTACGAGCAGTACTTC | CASSDLAGGLYEQYF | TRBJ2-7 | 15 | TRBV11-2 | few | TRBD2
TGTGCCAGCAGTTATGGACAGACCCAGCCCCAGCATTTT | CASSYGQTQPQHF | TRBJ1-5 | 13 | TRBV6-6 | few | NA
TGTGCCAGCAGCCTCGGCGGGGCCCTAGCACCCCTCCACTTT | CASSLGGALAPLHF | TRBJ1-6 | 14 | TRBV3-1 | NA | NA
TGCAGTGCTGTGAGACTAGCGGGGGGCTACGAGCAGTACTTC | CSAVRLAGGYEQYF | TRBJ2-7 | 14 | TRBV20-1 | many | TRBD2
TGTGCCAGCAGCTTACTGGCCGGGAGCAATCAGCCCCAGTATTTT | CASSLLAGSNQPQYF | TRBJ2-3 | 15 | TRBV5-5 | few | NA
TGCAGTGCTAGAGATCTTACGGGACACGCATATAGCAATCAGCCCCAGCATTTT | CSARDLTGHAYSNQPQHF | TRBJ1-5 | 18 | TRBV20-1 | few | NA
TGCGCCAGCAGCCAAGATTTAGGGGGTATCCCTGGAAACACCATATATTTT | CASSQDLGGIPGNTIYF | TRBJ1-3 | 17 | TRBV4-1 | NA | NA
TGTGCCAGCAGCGTAGGGCTAGCGGGAGTCCCAGAGACCCAGTACTTC | CASSVGLAGVPETQYF | TRBJ2-5 | 16 | TRBV11-2 | few | TRBD2
TGTGCCAGCAGCTGGACAGGGGGATGGACTGAAGCTTTCTTT | CASSWTGGWTEAFF | TRBJ1-1 | 14 | TRBV2 | NA | TRBD1
TGTGCCAGCAGTGAATTTGGCAGGGAGGACCATGGCTACACCTTC | CASSEFGREDHGYTF | TRBJ1-2 | 15 | TRBV25-1 | few | NA
TGTGCCAGCAGCCTAAGGACTAGCGGGGGGGCCAATGAGCAGTTCTTC | CASSLRTSGGANEQFF | TRBJ2-1 | 16 | TRBV14 | NA | TRBD2
TGTGCCAGCAGCTTTAGGGGTGAGGGGGGTTCACCCCTCCACTTT | CASSFRGEGGSPLHF | TRBJ1-6 | 15 | TRBV5-5 | few | NA
TGCGCCAGCAGCTTACCCATCGGACTAGCCGGAGAGACCCAGTACTTC | CASSLPIGLAGETQYF | TRBJ2-5 | 16 | TRBV5-1 | NA | TRBD2
TGCAGTGCTAGAGGGGGGACTAGCGGCTACACAGATACGCAGTATTTT | CSARGGTSGYTDTQYF | TRBJ2-3 | 16 | TRBV20-1 | few | TRBD2
TGTGCCTGGAGTAGGGGGAGAGGAAACACCATATATTTT | CAWSRGRGNTIYF | TRBJ1-3 | 13 | TRBV30 | NA | NA
TGTGCCAGCCGGCCGGACTCCAATTACGAGCAGTACTTC | CASRPDSNYEQYF | TRBJ2-7 | 13 | TRBV12-3/TRBV12-4 | many | NA
TGTGCCAGCAGCCGTTCCCACAACTACGAGCAGTACTTC | CASSRSHNYEQYF | TRBJ2-7 | 13 | TRBV11-2 | few | NA
TGCAGCTACAGGGGATACAATGAGCAGTTCTTC | CSYRGYNEQFF | TRBJ2-1 | 11 | TRBV20-1 | few | TRBD1
TGTGCCAGCAGCCCACACTTTGTACGGGACAGTTACCGCACAGATACGCAGTATTTT | CASSPHFVRDSYRTDTQYF | TRBJ2-3 | 19 | TRBV14 | few | TRBD1
TGCGCCAGCAGCTTGGGTGTGGGTAATGGCTACACCTTC | CASSLGVGNGYTF | TRBJ1-2 | 13 | TRBV5-1 | few | NA
TGTGCCAGCAGCCCGACAGGAGCCAGCTATGGCTACACCTTC | CASSPTGASYGYTF | TRBJ1-2 | 14 | TRBV7-9 | NA | NA